One and the same sample provided the 18 T cell receptor beta chains below, sequenced in a study of control samples from healthy donors and cancer patients. Some clones are missing from TCRdb's copy, which holds only in-frame ones; the method was immunoSEQ multiplex PCR. The table shows 75,000 to 95,000 clones, with about 88% occurring only once. Input material: PBMCs. These receptors were obtained from a man between 70 and 80 years old with lung cancer.

This chain connects TRBV6-1 to TRBJ2-5; no firm D call. The CDR3 has 13 residues. The germline gives CDR1 MNHNS, CDR2 SASEGT. Trimming took 1 base from V and 5 from J, leaving 8 bases between them. The CDR3 spells CASSEGSRETQYF. Written as DNA, the CDR3 is TGTGCCAGCAGTGAAGGATCGCGGGAGACCCAGTACTTC.

This clone has more than one count but fewer than ten. The chain has TRBV9 and TRBJ2-1; D is undetermined. V lost 3 bases to trimming and J lost 7 bases, with 11 bases between them. CDR3 length: 13 residues. CDR1 SGDLS and CDR2 YYNGEE come from the germline V gene. The DNA of the CDR3 is TGTGCCAGCAGCGCCTACTACGGGAATGAGCAGTTCTTC. It yields the protein CASSAYYGNEQFF.

DNA for the CDR3: TGTGCCTGGAGTGTAAGGCTGATCACTGAAGCTTTCTTT. Translated, it gives CAWSVRLITEAFF. This sequence joins TRBV30 and TRBJ1-1; no definite D call. The ends were cut back, 0 bases at V and 4 bases at J, with 9 bases in the middle. Germline CDR1 and CDR2: GTSNPN and SVGIG (reference sequence). CDR3 length: 13 amino acids.

CDR3 sequence (DNA): TGCGCCAGCAGCTCAGGCACCGGCCTGACAGAGACCCAGTACTTC. Encoded protein: CASSSGTGLTETQYF. The chain uses TRBV5-1 and TRBJ2-5, with unresolved D. Trimming took off 3 bases at V and 4 bases at J, with 16 bases between the two ends. CDR1 and CDR2 (germline): SGHRS, YFSETQ. The CDR3 runs to 15 residues.

The chain combines TRBV2 with TRBJ2-2; possibly TRBD1 for D (6 bases). Trimming left V 7 bases short and J 5 bases short, with 14 bases between. The CDR3 spans 14 residues. Germline assignment: CDR1 SNHLY and CDR2 FYNNEI. The CDR3 reads CASMGAGLTGELFF. CDR3 sequence (DNA): TGTGCCAGCATGGGGGCGGGTTTGACCGGGGAGCTGTTTTTT.

The chain joins TRBV5-1 to TRBJ2-1; 8 bases line up with TRBD2. The trim removed 2 bases at V and 8 bases at J, leaving 3 bases unmatched. Germline V gives CDR1 SGHRS, CDR2 YFSETQ. The CDR3 is made up of 13 amino acids. CDR3 residues: CASSFGGADEQFF. The DNA for the CDR3 is TGCGCCAGCAGCTTCGGGGGGGCTGATGAGCAGTTCTTC.

The rearrangement links TRBV25-1 to TRBJ2-1; 8 bases fit TRBD1. Germline CDR1 is MGHDK and CDR2 is SYGVNS. The trim removed 3 bases at V and 2 bases at J, leaving 6 bases unmatched. The CDR3 has 16 amino acids. Here the CDR3 DNA reads TGTGCCAGCAGTGAGGGGGGCAGGGGGCCCTACAATGAGCAGTTCTTC. This gives the protein CASSEGGRGPYNEQFF. The variable domain in full, with the rest retrieved from reference TRBV25-1 and TRBJ2-1, is EADIYQTPRYLVIGTGKKITLECSQTMGHDKMYWYQQDPGMELHLIHYSYGVNSTEKGDLSSESTVSRIRTEHFPLTLESARPSHTSQYLCASSEGGRGPYNEQFFGPGTRLTVL.

This chain connects TRBV4-1 to TRBJ2-3, with 9 bases that match TRBD1. The CDR3 consists of 16 residues. Germline V gives CDR1 MGHRA, CDR2 YSYEKL. V lost 3 bases to trimming and J lost 4 bases; unmatched junction nucleotides: 8. This chain's CDR3 is CASSQAQGAVSDTQYF. The CDR3 nucleotides are TGCGCCAGCAGCCAGGCACAGGGGGCCGTTTCAGATACGCAGTATTTT.

This clone came up once. The chain couples TRBV28 to TRBJ1-1; D uncertain. The length of the CDR3 is 15 residues. The germline V gene encodes CDR1 MDHEN and CDR2 SYDVKM. V lost 1 base and J 0 bases, leaving 9 bases between the germline ends. CDR3 in amino acids: CASSLLGLMNTEAFF. In DNA, the CDR3 is TGTGCCAGCAGTTTATTAGGGTTAATGAACACTGAAGCTTTCTTT.

The chain combines TRBV5-1 with TRBJ1-3; D gene ambiguous. Germline CDR1 and CDR2: SGHRS and YFSETQ. The CDR3 loop spans 16 amino acids. Trimming shortened V by 4 bases and J by 2 bases, and 16 bases separated the two germline ends. CDR3 coding DNA: TGCGCCAGCAGCCCCGACCCGGGAGTCGCTGGAAACACCATATATTTT. This translates into CASSPDPGVAGNTIYF.

V gene TRBV14 combines with J gene TRBJ2-1; TRBD1 agrees at 7 bases. This CDR3 comprises 15 residues. Germline lookup yields CDR1 SGHDN and CDR2 FVKESK. Trimming took 1 base from V and 4 from J; bases not matched to a gene: 4. CDR3 nucleotides: TGTGCCAGCAGCCAAGGACAGGGAATTTACAATGAGCAGTTCTTC. This gives the protein CASSQGQGIYNEQFF. Filled out from reference TRBV14 and TRBJ2-1, the complete variable domain reads EAGVTQFPSHSVIEKGQTVTLRCDPISGHDNLYWYRRVMGKEIKFLLHFVKESKQDESGMPNNRFLAERTGGTYSTLKVQPAELEDSGVYFCASSQGQGIYNEQFFGPGTRLTVL.

The rearrangement joins TRBV14 to TRBJ2-2; D call uncertain. CDR1 SGHDN and CDR2 FVKESK come from the germline V gene. V was cut by 0 bases and J by 5 bases, with 10 bases left in between. The CDR3 has 15 amino acids. The CDR3 loop is CASSQDVGNTGELFF. CDR3 bases: TGTGCCAGCAGCCAAGATGTCGGTAATACCGGGGAGCTGTTTTTT. Variable domain in full (rest from reference TRBV14 and TRBJ2-2): EAGVTQFPSHSVIEKGQTVTLRCDPISGHDNLYWYRRVMGKEIKFLLHFVKESKQDESGMPNNRFLAERTGGTYSTLKVQPAELEDSGVYFCASSQDVGNTGELFFGEGSRLTVL.

This clone has just a few counts. V is TRBV5-1 and J is TRBJ2-1, with 10 bases matching TRBD1. Germline trimming cut 3 bases from V and 7 bases from J; bases unmatched to any gene: 16. The CDR3 covers 18 residues. CDR1 SGHRS and CDR2 YFSETQ come from the germline V gene. CDR3 region: CASSSNPGQGIAWNEQFF. The CDR3 DNA follows: TGCGCCAGCAGCTCAAATCCGGGACAGGGGATAGCTTGGAATGAGCAGTTCTTC.

This chain connects TRBV12-2 to TRBJ1-1; TRBD1, the D gene given by the table, was not confirmed from the DNA. TRBV12-2 is described as a pseudogene. The CDR3 loop spans 16 amino acids. The CDR3 loop is CASRPNVTGANTEAFF. The CDR3 DNA reads as TGTGCAAGTCGCCCGAACGTTACAGGGGCGAACACTGAAGCTTTCTTT.

The genes are TRBV3-1 (or the pseudogene TRBV3-2) and TRBJ2-7; tentatively, D is TRBD1 (6 bases). Germline values: CDR1 LGHDT, CDR2 YNNKEL (reference sequence). V was pared by 0 bases and J by 1 base, with 7 bases between. There are 14 residues in the CDR3. CDR3 in amino acids: CASSQEDRSYEQYF. CDR3 DNA sequence: TGTGCCAGCAGCCAAGAAGACAGGTCCTACGAGCAGTACTTC.

This chain uses TRBV5-1 with TRBJ2-1; D is ambiguous. CDR3 length: 11 residues. V dropped 0 bases and J dropped 10 bases, with 5 bases sitting between them. CDR1 SGHRS and CDR2 YFSETQ come from the germline V gene. The chain's CDR3 is CASSLGVEQFF. The CDR3 DNA follows: TGCGCCAGCAGCTTGGGGGTAGAGCAGTTCTTC.

The CDR3 sequence: CASEERGGTDTQYF. CDR3 coding DNA: TGTGCGAGCGAAGAAAGGGGAGGCACAGATACGCAGTATTTT. V is TRBV2 and J is TRBJ2-3; D tentatively reads TRBD1 or TRBD2 (5 bases each). The CDR3 is 14 residues long. Germline CDR1 SNHLY, CDR2 FYNNEI.

V gene TRBV19 combines with J gene TRBJ2-1; 10 bases map to TRBD2. The V segment lost 8 bases and the J segment 7 bases; nucleotides outside the gene matches: 8. The CDR3 sequence is 14 residues long. Germline loops: CDR1 LNHDA, CDR2 SQIVND (reference sequence). The CDR3 loop is CASRASGGKNEQFF. CDR3 DNA sequence: TGTGCCAGTCGGGCTAGCGGGGGCAAGAATGAGCAGTTCTTC.